Here is one T cell receptor (beta chain) with its context. The clone's antigen remains unknown. Base qualities were left out, and no much larger clone turns up one base away. This entry comes from a study of blood T cell repertoires in COVID-19 (TCRdb year 2020). Describing the broader study: Collaborator samples came from the United States, Italy and Spain and covered acute and convalescent phases of COVID-19. The repertoires were made available in a free public database intended to serve as a resource for research on the immune response to SARS-CoV-2. The samples were drawn from two sources: the first 160 participants of the ongoing ImmuneRACE study, and 950 to 1,500 subjects contributed by 6 global collaborators. The material from the prospective study consisted of cDNA or gDNA derived from T cells, B-cell-depleted T cells, or PBMCs. Where available, HLA class I and class II types were taken from metadata supplied by the sample provider and were not determined by assay-based typing. The dataset comprised deeply sampled blood TCRbeta repertoires from subjects exposed to, actively infected with, or recovered from COVID-19. Sample metadata almost always included a de-identified subject ID, COVID-19 status, age in years and sex.

TCRbeta CDR3 regions were amplified from genomic DNA by means of the immunoSEQ Assay, a bias-controlled multiplex PCR. The paper's processing steps were these. The number of nucleated cells in each sample was estimated by amplification of reference gene primers within the assay. Sequence reads were collapsed and filtered to measure the absolute abundance of every unique TCRbeta CDR3 rearrangement. For each sample, productive Simpson clonality was calculated as the square root of Simpson's diversity index across productive rearrangements. TCRdb mirrors the immuneACCESS table, restricted to in-frame sequences. Some clones are absent from its copies; in checked studies, under half trace to an unresolved V gene, and the reason for the others is unknown. The V and J calls and clone size come from that table; D and trimming were worked out from the DNA. The sample profile shows some 150,000 clones; 80% to 90% of them were found once. The ten biggest clones cover 3.7% of the sample.

The junction shows trimming of 3 bases on V and 3 bases on J, and the gene matches do not reach 5 bases of it. The CDR3 goes from the cysteine to the phenylalanine over 15 residues. Only the CDR3 portion is preserved as DNA: 45 bases, with reading frame beginning at the first base. CDR1 and CDR2, looked up from the germline V gene, are SGDLS and YYNGEE. Here is what the overall study found, with its caveats: How much clinical and demographic metadata was included differed by source and by participant, and the metadata was provided uncurated.

Collaborating institutions collected whole blood in K2EDTA tubes following their own protocols. For TCRbeta analysis, collaborator samples were shipped as frozen whole blood, as isolated PBMCs, or as DNA extracted from either sample type. This sequence originates from a man between 18 and 35 years old with active or convalescent COVID-19. Sequenced material: peripheral blood. This chain joins TRBV9 to TRBJ1-4; TRBD1 aligns with 7 central bases. The CDR3 is CASSAQGTANEKLFF. The DNA sequence reads TGTGCCAGCAGCGCACAGGGGACGGCTAATGAAAAACTGTTTTTT.